The 10 T cell receptor beta chains listed next were all sequenced from one sample in a study of blood T cell repertoires in COVID-19. The data were produced by immunoSEQ multiplex PCR, yet TCRdb's version contains in-frame clones alone and is incomplete. The sample lists a few hundred thousand clones; 70% to 90% were seen once. The sequenced material came from PBMCs or T cells enriched from blood (not recorded which). The source of these receptors is a woman in her twenties or thirties who had recovered from COVID-19.

This chain joins TRBV5-1 and TRBJ2-7, with D possibly TRBD1 on 6 matching bases. Germline loops: CDR1 SGHRS, CDR2 YFSETQ. This CDR3 comprises 17 residues. Between the trimmed V and J ends, which lost 1 base and 5 bases, there was a span of 22 bases. CDR3 protein: CASSLRGFTGKEDEQYF. The CDR3 DNA follows: TGCGCCAGCAGCTTGCGGGGATTTACAGGGAAAGAAGACGAGCAGTACTTC.

V usage is TRBV3-1 (or the pseudogene TRBV3-2) and J usage is TRBJ1-1, with D perhaps TRBD1 (5 bases). The CDR3 length is 13 residues. V lost 0 bases and J 6 bases, leaving 8 bases between the germline ends. Germline V gives CDR1 LGHDT, CDR2 YNNKEL (reference sequence). The CDR3 region is CASSQDGGAEAFF. The CDR3 DNA reads TGTGCCAGCAGCCAAGATGGGGGGGCTGAAGCTTTCTTT.

The V and J genes are TRBV23-1 and TRBJ1-1, with D tentatively TRBD1 (6 bases). TRBV23-1 is flagged as an ORF with uncertain function. The length of the CDR3 is 14 residues. V was clipped by 8 bases and J by 2 bases, with 15 bases between them. The CDR3 DNA reads as TGCGCCAGCCTTTTAGGGGGACCAAACACTGAAGCTTTCTTT. As protein: CASLLGGPNTEAFF.

Turning to this clone: Other DNA sequences within the sample encode an identical CDR3. The chain is built from TRBV20-1 and TRBJ1-3; 9 bases agree with TRBD1. The CDR3 length is 14 residues. Germline CDR1 and CDR2: DFQATT and SNEGSKA (reference sequence). V was clipped by 3 bases and J by 4 bases; unmatched bases: 4. CDR3 sequence: CSASDRGSGNTIYF. The CDR3 DNA is TGCAGTGCTAGTGACAGGGGGTCAGGAAACACCATATATTTT.

This clone was observed once. This chain links TRBV7-9 with TRBJ1-5; 9 bases fit TRBD1. V was clipped by 3 bases and J by 5 bases; unmatched bases: 5. Germline V gene lookup returns CDR1 SEHNR and CDR2 FQNEAQ (reference sequence). This CDR3 contains 15 residues. In DNA, the CDR3 is TGTGCCAGCAGCTTTGGGACAGGGAGGGATCAGCCCCAGCATTTT. Amino acid sequence: CASSFGTGRDQPQHF.

The V and J genes are TRBV15 and TRBJ1-1; no definite D call. The V and J ends lost 3 bases and 1 base respectively, with 12 bases between them. This CDR3 is built from 15 residues. Germline V gives CDR1 LNHNV, CDR2 YYDKDF (reference sequence). The CDR3 here is CATSSPPRRNTEAFF. The CDR3 nucleotides read TGTGCCACCAGCAGCCCCCCGCGTAGGAACACTGAAGCTTTCTTT.

This chain links TRBV10-2 with TRBJ2-1; no definite D call. The germline CDR1 and CDR2 sequences are WSHSY and SAAADI. The CDR3 contains 16 residues. Trimming took off 3 bases at V and 3 bases at J, with 15 bases between the two ends. CDR3 coding DNA: TGCGCCAGCAGTGAAAACGACCCTCGGGTCTACAATGAGCAGTTCTTC. Translating gives CASSENDPRVYNEQFF.

This clone was seen just once. The chain uses TRBV30 and TRBJ2-7; 7 nucleotides match TRBD1. The CDR3 covers 16 residues. Germline V lookup: CDR1 GTSNPN, CDR2 SVGIG (reference sequence). With 0 bases clipped from V and 2 bases from J, the junction kept 10 bases outside the gene matches. CDR3 DNA: TGTGCCTGGAGTGTCATTCGAGTCGGGACAGCCTACGAGCAGTACTTC. Translating it yields CAWSVIRVGTAYEQYF.

The chain uses TRBV6-2 or TRBV6-3 and TRBJ1-5, with a weak D call TRBD1 (5 bases). CDR1 and CDR2 from the germline V gene are MNHEY and SVGEGT. V dropped 6 bases and J dropped 2 bases, with 14 bases sitting between them. The CDR3 is made up of 15 amino acids. The CDR3 DNA sequence: TGTGCCAGCAGCACCACAGGTTACGGCAATCAGCCCCAGCATTTT. As protein: CASSTTGYGNQPQHF.

The V call is TRBV3-1 (or the pseudogene TRBV3-2), the J call TRBJ1-1; no clear D. Germline V gene data show CDR1 as LGHDT and CDR2 as YNNKEL (reference sequence). The CDR3 is 14 amino acids. Trimming removed 4 bases at V and 1 base at J, with 10 bases between. The chain's CDR3 is CASSRRQENTEAFF. The CDR3, as DNA: TGTGCCAGCAGCCGCCGACAAGAGAACACTGAAGCTTTCTTT.